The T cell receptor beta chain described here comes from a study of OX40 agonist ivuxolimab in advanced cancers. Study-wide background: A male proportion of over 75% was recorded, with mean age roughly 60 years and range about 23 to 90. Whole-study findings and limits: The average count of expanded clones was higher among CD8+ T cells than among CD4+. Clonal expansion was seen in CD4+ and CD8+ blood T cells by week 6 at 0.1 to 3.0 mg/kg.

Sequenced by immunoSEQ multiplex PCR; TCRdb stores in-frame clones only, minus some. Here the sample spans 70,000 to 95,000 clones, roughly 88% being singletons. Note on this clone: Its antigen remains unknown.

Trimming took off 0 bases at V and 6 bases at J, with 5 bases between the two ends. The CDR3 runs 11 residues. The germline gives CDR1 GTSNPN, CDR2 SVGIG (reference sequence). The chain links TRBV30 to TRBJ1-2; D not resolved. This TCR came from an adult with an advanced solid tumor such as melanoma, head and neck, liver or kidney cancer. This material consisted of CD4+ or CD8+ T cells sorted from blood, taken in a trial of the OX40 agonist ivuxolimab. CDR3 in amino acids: CAWSVKNGYTF. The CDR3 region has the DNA TGTGCCTGGAGTGTCAAAAATGGCTACACCTTC.